Here is one TCR beta chain with its context. Its specificity is unknown. Averaging approximately 110 mL, one heparinised blood draw came from each individual donor. The authors sorted CD4+ naive, central memory, regulatory and stem cell-like memory cells via CD45RO/CCR7/CD25/CD127/CD95/CD27. This CDR3 comprises 13 residues. Germline values: CDR1 MGHDK, CDR2 SYGVNS. Trimming at V came to 10 bases and at J to 2 bases, leaving 5 bases not matched to a gene. All of the isolated RNA was reverse transcribed, so expressed TCRB transcripts were sequenced. Generated by immunoSEQ multiplex PCR, the TCRdb table keeps only in-frame clones and is missing some. Of more than 300,000 clones in the sample, 10% to 15% were seen once. The data derive from a study of beta chain features in type 1 diabetes. General observations from the study: For cells with high TCR expression, cDNA sequencing could yield over-representation. Type 1 diabetes patients had TCRB CDR3s that were shorter (moderately but significantly so) in all four CD4+ subsets. Fewer insertions but more deletions were seen at VDJ junctions in type 1 diabetes patients.

What was sequenced was naive CD4+ T cells from blood. The receptor comes from a woman between 18 and 29 years old with type 1 diabetes. The V call is TRBV25-1, the J call TRBJ2-3; 8 bases align to TRBD2. The CDR3 DNA follows: TGTGCCACTTTAGCGGGGTTCACAGATACGCAGTATTTT. Protein: CATLAGFTDTQYF.